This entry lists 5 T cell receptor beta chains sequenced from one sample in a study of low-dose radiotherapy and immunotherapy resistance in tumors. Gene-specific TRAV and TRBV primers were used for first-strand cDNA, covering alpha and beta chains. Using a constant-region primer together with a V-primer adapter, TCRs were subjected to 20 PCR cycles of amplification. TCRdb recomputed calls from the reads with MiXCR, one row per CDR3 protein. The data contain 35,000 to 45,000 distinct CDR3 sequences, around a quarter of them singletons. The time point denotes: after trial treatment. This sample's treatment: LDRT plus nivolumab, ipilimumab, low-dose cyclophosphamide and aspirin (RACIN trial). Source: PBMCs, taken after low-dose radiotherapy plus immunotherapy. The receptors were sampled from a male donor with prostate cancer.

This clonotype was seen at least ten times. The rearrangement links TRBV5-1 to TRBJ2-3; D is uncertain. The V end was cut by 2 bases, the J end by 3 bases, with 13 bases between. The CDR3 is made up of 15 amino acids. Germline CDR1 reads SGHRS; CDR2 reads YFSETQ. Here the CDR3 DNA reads TGCGCCAGCAGCTTTGATACTGACTCAACAGATACGCAGTATTTT. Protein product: CASSFDTDSTDTQYF.

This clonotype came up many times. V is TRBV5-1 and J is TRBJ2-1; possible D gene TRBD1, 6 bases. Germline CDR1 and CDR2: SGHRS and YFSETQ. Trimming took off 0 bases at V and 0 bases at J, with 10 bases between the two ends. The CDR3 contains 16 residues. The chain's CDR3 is CASSLGGPSSYNEQFF. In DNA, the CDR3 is TGCGCCAGCAGCTTGGGGGGGCCCAGCTCCTACAATGAGCAGTTCTTC.

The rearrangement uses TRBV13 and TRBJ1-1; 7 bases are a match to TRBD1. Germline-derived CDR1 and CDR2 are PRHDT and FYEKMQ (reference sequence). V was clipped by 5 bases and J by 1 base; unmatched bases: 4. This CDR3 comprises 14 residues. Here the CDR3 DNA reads TGTGCCAGCAGCGCCTACAGGGGGAACACTGAAGCTTTCTTT. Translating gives CASSAYRGNTEAFF.

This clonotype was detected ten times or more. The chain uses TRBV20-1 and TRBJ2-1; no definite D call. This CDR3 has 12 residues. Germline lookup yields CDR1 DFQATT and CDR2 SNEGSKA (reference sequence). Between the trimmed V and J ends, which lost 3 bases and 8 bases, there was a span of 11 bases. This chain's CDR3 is CSARGWTDEQFF. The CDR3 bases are TGCAGTGCTAGGGGCTGGACCGATGAGCAGTTCTTC.

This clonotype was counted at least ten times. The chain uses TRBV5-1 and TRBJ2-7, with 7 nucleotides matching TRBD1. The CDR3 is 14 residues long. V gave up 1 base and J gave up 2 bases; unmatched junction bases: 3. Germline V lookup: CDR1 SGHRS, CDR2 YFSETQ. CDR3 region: CASSLTGTAYEQYF. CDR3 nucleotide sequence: TGCGCCAGCAGCTTGACAGGGACAGCCTACGAGCAGTACTTC.